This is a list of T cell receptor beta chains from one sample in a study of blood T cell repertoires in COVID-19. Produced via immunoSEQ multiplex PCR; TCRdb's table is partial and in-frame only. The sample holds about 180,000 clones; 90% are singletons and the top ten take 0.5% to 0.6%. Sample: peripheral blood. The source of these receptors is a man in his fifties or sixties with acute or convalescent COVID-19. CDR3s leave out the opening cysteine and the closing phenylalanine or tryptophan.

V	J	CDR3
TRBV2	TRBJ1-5	ASSLGQGIEPQH
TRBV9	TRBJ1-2	ASSGELDRLDGYT
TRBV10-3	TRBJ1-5	AISGDRGWPQH
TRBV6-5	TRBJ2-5	ASRGLAGQETQY
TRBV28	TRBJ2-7	ASSFEGGSSYEQY
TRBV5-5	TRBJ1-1	ASSLQENTEAF
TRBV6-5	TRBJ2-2	ASSYSRTQNTGELF
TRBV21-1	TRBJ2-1	ASSKRNHNEQF
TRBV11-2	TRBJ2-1	ASNRDRVIREQF
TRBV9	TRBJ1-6	ASSVSPSDNSPLH
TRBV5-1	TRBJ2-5	ASSLVGSPQETQY
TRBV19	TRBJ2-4	ASRAGGTGGKNIQY
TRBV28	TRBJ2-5	ASSWDRGETQY
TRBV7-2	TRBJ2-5	ASSSVAGAQETQY
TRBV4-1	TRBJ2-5	ASSQDAISGGPRRWQETQY
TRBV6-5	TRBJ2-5	ASGGTALETQY
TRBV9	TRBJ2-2	ASSVERQGKWSGELF
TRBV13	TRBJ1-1	ASSSTLGGGRTEAF
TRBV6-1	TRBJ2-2	ASSEKERTGVGLANTGELF
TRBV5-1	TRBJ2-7	ASSVGLAGSYEQY
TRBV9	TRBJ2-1	ASSVGGSSDEQF
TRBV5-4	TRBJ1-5	ASSLFGETGDQPQH
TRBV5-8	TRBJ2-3	ASSPSASLQGDTQY
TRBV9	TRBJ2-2	ASSVAGGELF
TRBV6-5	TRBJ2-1	ASSSGMSSKF
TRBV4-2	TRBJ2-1	ASSQDLAGWNEQF
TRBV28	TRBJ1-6	ASSSLGGYKNSPLH
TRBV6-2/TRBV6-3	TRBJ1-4	ASSPTTGSVEKLF
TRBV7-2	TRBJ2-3	ASSPGTTRTQQY
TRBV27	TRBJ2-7	ASSLSRQGYEQY
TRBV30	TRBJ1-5	AWSVQDNQPQH
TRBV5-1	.	ASSNTGFSGNTIY
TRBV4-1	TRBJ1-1	ASSQGGREYTEAF
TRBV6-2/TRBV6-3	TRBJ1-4	ASSRLPEKLF
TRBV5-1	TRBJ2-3	ASSPRSSGATDTQY
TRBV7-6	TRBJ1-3	ASSSRQGTFSGNTIY